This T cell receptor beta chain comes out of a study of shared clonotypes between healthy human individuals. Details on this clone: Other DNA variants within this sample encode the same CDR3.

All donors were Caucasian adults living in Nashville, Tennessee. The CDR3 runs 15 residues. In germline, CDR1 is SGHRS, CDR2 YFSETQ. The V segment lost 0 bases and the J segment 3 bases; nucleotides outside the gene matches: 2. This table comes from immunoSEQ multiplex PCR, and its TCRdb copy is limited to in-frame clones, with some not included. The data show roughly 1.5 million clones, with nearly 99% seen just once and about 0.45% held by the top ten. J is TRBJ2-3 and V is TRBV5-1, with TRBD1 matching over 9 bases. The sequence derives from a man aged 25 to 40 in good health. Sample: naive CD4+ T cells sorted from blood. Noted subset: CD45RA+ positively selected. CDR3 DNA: TGCGCCAGCAGCTTGGGACAGGGGGAGACAGATACGCAGTATTTT. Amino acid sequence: CASSLGQGETDTQYF.